The entry below gives a single TCR beta chain sequence along with its context. What it binds is unknown. The sample originates from a study of shared clonotypes between healthy human individuals. Study information: CD4 naive and memory got three plates each, CD8 naive two, CD8 memory one. Overall study results and limits: The sole specimen, blood, was sampled, and tissue repertoires likely differ. Generally, estimated richness proved larger in naive subsets than it did in memory subsets. Naive CD4 clonotypes overlapped across a few donors at approximately 5.3%.

The CDR3 is 15 residues long. Germline V gene lookup returns CDR1 WSHSY and CDR2 SAAADI. V lost 4 bases and J lost 5; bases outside the gene matches: 2. Using immunoSEQ multiplex PCR, the repertoire was profiled, and TCRdb retains in-frame clones only, with some absent. The sample has some 2,100,000 clones, approximately 96% seen once. Sequenced material: naive CD4+ T cells sorted from blood. Regarding subset: CD45RA+ positively selected. The source is a man aged 18 to 35 in good health. The V gene is TRBV10-2, the J gene TRBJ2-3, with 14 bases lining up with TRBD2. The CDR3 protein is CASSGLAGGKDTQYF. For the CDR3, the DNA is TGCGCCAGCAGTGGACTAGCGGGGGGGAAAGATACGCAGTATTTT.